The 25 T cell receptor beta chains presented below share a single source sample, sequenced in a study of T-cell memory formation after mild COVID-19. In TCRdb, the 5' RACE reads were re-called with MiXCR into one record per CDR3 protein. The sample gives 450,000 to 650,000 distinct CDR3 sequences, about 20% of which show up once; about 12% is in the top ten. The sample was PBMCs or a T cell subset sorted from them (not recorded which). These receptors originate from an adult woman who had mild COVID-19 (a few samples of this study predate the infection). Cell type and time point are not known.

This chain connects TRBV12-3 or TRBV12-4 to TRBJ2-1; D remains ambiguous. Trimming removed 1 base from V and 8 bases from J, with 15 bases in between. CDR3 length: 15 amino acids. CDR3: CASSLGKQPYDEQFF. In DNA form, the CDR3 reads TGTGCCAGCAGTTTAGGTAAGCAACCATACGATGAGCAGTTCTTC.

This sequence joins TRBV5-4 and TRBJ2-5; no definite D call. Per germline, CDR1 SGHNT and CDR2 YYREEE (reference sequence). The CDR3 contains 13 residues. V lost 2 bases, J lost 5 bases, and 10 bases lay in between. The CDR3 DNA follows: TGTGCCAGCAGCTTTGGAGTTCGGGAGACCCAGTACTTC. Its protein product is CASSFGVRETQYF.

This clonotype appeared a few times. The gene calls are TRBV11-2 and TRBJ2-1; D is possibly TRBD1 or TRBD2 (5 bases each). The germline V gene encodes CDR1 SGHAT and CDR2 FQNNGV. The CDR3 consists of 15 residues. Trimming pared 1 base from V and 8 bases from J, leaving 15 bases between. This chain's CDR3 is CASSLGRDPMHEQFF. CDR3 in DNA: TGTGCCAGCAGCTTAGGACGGGACCCCATGCATGAGCAGTTCTTC.

This clonotype was observed a few times. The rearrangement links TRBV15 to TRBJ1-1; TRBD1 is a possible D gene (5 bases). Germline values: CDR1 LNHNV, CDR2 YYDKDF (reference sequence). V was cut by 0 bases and J by 6 bases, with 8 bases left in between. The CDR3 is made up of 13 amino acids. This CDR3 is CATSRDWGAEAFF. The DNA of the CDR3 is TGTGCCACCAGCAGAGATTGGGGCGCTGAAGCTTTCTTT.

The rearrangement links TRBV29-1 to TRBJ2-3, with TRBD1 identical over 7 bases. The CDR3 is 13 amino acids. Germline loops: CDR1 SQVTM, CDR2 ANQGSEA. Germline trimming cut 1 base from V and 3 bases from J; bases unmatched to any gene: 1. CDR3 amino acids: CSVEGGQTDTQYF. CDR3 bases: TGCAGCGTTGAAGGGGGACAGACAGATACGCAGTATTTT.

The J gene is TRBJ1-5, the V gene TRBV9; no clear D. V lost 2 bases and J lost 4, with 7 bases in between. The CDR3 has 13 amino acids. Per the germline V gene, CDR1 is SGDLS and CDR2 is YYNGEE. The CDR3 loop is CASSVGMNQPQHF. The CDR3, as DNA: TGTGCCAGCAGCGTCGGTATGAATCAGCCCCAGCATTTT.

The chain carries TRBV7-3 and TRBJ2-1, with D possibly being TRBD2 (6 bases). The CDR3 runs 20 residues. Germline V lookup: CDR1 SGHTA, CDR2 FQGTGA. V lost 1 base, J lost 2 bases, and 24 bases lay in between. The CDR3 protein is CASSLSRGVIADTAYNEQFF. The DNA of the CDR3 is TGTGCCAGCAGCTTAAGTAGAGGGGTCATAGCGGATACCGCCTACAATGAGCAGTTCTTC.

This chain uses TRBV6-5 with TRBJ2-1; D is perhaps TRBD1 (5 bases). The CDR3 runs to 15 residues. CDR1 MNHEY and CDR2 SVGAGI come from the germline V gene. The V gene lost 2 bases and the J gene lost 9 bases, with 17 bases spanning the gap. The CDR3 loop reads CASSYGGRAVGEQFF. The CDR3, as DNA: TGTGCCAGCAGTTACGGTGGCAGGGCTGTGGGTGAGCAGTTCTTC.

This clonotype has a count of ten or more. The chain combines TRBV7-8 with TRBJ2-3; possible D gene TRBD2, 5 bases. The V gene lost 6 bases and the J gene lost 3 bases, with 19 bases spanning the gap. Germline CDR1 and CDR2: SGHVS and FQNEAQ. CDR3 size: 16 residues. In nucleotides, the CDR3 is TGTGCCAGCAGTCCAAACGCGGGCCAAAAGACAGATACGCAGTATTTT. Translation gives CASSPNAGQKTDTQYF.

This chain joins TRBV21-1 and TRBJ2-7. TRBV21-1 is labeled a pseudogene. This CDR3 is built from 15 residues. CDR3 sequence (DNA): TGTGCCAGCGGCAAGGAAACTGGGAGCTCCTACGAGCAGTACTTC. Protein sequence: CASGKETGSSYEQYF.

This clonotype was observed many times. The CDR3 nucleotides read TGTGCCAGCAGCTTGGCCCCCGGGGAGCTGTTTTTT. Translated, it gives CASSLAPGELFF. The V call is TRBV5-6, the J call TRBJ2-2; no clear D. Trimming left V 0 bases short and J 6 bases short, with 3 bases between. In germline, CDR1 is SGHDT, CDR2 YYEEEE. The CDR3 covers 12 residues. Based on the CDR3 plus reference TRBV5-6 and TRBJ2-2, the full variable domain is DAGVTQSPTHLIKTRGQQVTLRCSPKSGHDTVSWYQQALGQGPQFIFQYYEEEERQRGNFPDRFSGHQFPNYSSELNVNALLLGDSALYLCASSLAPGELFFGEGSRLTVL.

The chain uses TRBV7-9 and TRBJ2-1; TRBD2 aligns across 13 bases. CDR1 SEHNR and CDR2 FQNEAQ come from the germline V gene (reference sequence). The CDR3 consists of 16 residues. The J segment lost 9 bases and the V segment lost 3 bases, leaving 8 bases of the junction unmatched. CDR3 bases: TGTGCCAGCAGCTTCATCACTAGCGGGAGGGGCGTTGAGCAGTTCTTC. Translation: CASSFITSGRGVEQFF.

This clonotype was found a few times. V and J are TRBV3-1 and TRBJ2-3, with D uncertain. Trimming removed 1 base from V and 2 bases from J, with 16 bases in between. Germline V CDR1 and CDR2: LGHDT, YNNKEL (reference sequence). The CDR3 totals 17 residues. CDR3 coding DNA: TGTGCCAGCAGCCAAGCAAACCGGATAACCATCACAGATACGCAGTATTTT. Amino acids: CASSQANRITITDTQYF.

This clonotype was counted a few times. The rearrangement joins TRBV20-1 to TRBJ2-3; D may be TRBD1 (5 bases). In germline, CDR1 is DFQATT, CDR2 SNEGSKA (reference sequence). This CDR3 comprises 14 residues. V was clipped by 3 bases and J by 1 base, with 11 bases between them. The CDR3 loop is CSASRGGGTDTQYF. DNA for the CDR3: TGCAGTGCTAGTAGGGGCGGTGGCACAGATACGCAGTATTTT.

The rearrangement joins TRBV15 to TRBJ2-3; TRBD2 is a possible D gene (5 bases). V was clipped by 3 bases and J by 6 bases, with 25 bases between them. CDR1 and CDR2 from the germline V gene are LNHNV and YYDKDF (reference sequence). The CDR3 contains 18 residues. Written as DNA, the CDR3 is TGTGCCACCAGCAGGGCGAGGGCGGGCGGTATTGGTTGGGATACGCAGTATTTT. This codes for CATSRARAGGIGWDTQYF. The complete variable domain, with remaining parts taken from reference TRBV15 and TRBJ2-3, reads DAMVIQNPRYQVTQFGKPVTLSCSQTLNHNVMYWYQQKSSQAPKLLFHYYDKDFNNEADTPDNFQSRRPNTSFCFLDIRSPGLGDTAMYLCATSRARAGGIGWDTQYFGPGTRLTVL.

The chain uses TRBV6-5 and TRBJ2-3; 9 nucleotides line up with TRBD2. Germline lookup yields CDR1 MNHEY and CDR2 SVGAGI. This CDR3 is built from 15 residues. V shed 3 bases and J 4 bases; nucleotides not matched to a gene: 5. This CDR3 reads CASSYISGRPDTQYF. The CDR3 DNA sequence: TGTGCCAGCAGTTATATCAGCGGGAGGCCAGATACGCAGTATTTT.

This clonotype was counted only a few times. V usage is TRBV4-2 and J usage is TRBJ2-7; 8 positions match TRBD2. The V and J ends lost 0 bases and 2 bases, in that order; junction bases with no gene match: 3. CDR1 and CDR2 from the germline V gene are LGHNA and YNFKEQ. The CDR3 consists of 15 residues. The CDR3 protein is CASSQESGGAYEQYF. The CDR3, as DNA: TGTGCCAGCAGCCAAGAATCCGGGGGGGCCTACGAGCAGTACTTC.

This chain uses TRBV4-2 with TRBJ2-3; 7 positions agree with TRBD2. CDR1 and CDR2 from the germline V gene are LGHNA and YNFKEQ. This CDR3 comprises 15 residues. With V trimmed by 2 bases and J by 2 bases, 4 bases remained unmatched. Here the CDR3 DNA reads TGTGCCAGCAGCCAAACAGCGGGGACCACAGATACGCAGTATTTT. The encoded protein is CASSQTAGTTDTQYF.

This clonotype was picked up a small number of times. The CDR3 region has the DNA TGCGCCAGCAGCCTAAGTCCCGGGGTGGCAACTAATGAAAAACTGTTTTTT. Its protein is CASSLSPGVATNEKLFF. The V gene is TRBV4-1, the J gene TRBJ1-4, with unresolved D. The length of the CDR3 is 17 residues. With 4 bases removed from V and 0 bases from J, the gap between germline ends came to 15 bases. CDR1 and CDR2 from the germline V gene are MGHRA and YSYEKL.

The V call is TRBV9, the J call TRBJ2-5, with 9 positions matching TRBD2. The CDR3 is 14 residues long. The V and J ends lost 1 base and 5 bases, in that order; junction bases with no gene match: 3. Germline CDR1 reads SGDLS; CDR2 reads YYNGEE. DNA for the CDR3: TGTGCCAGCAGCGTAAGCGGGAGGAGTGAGACCCAGTACTTC. Translation: CASSVSGRSETQYF. Drawing the rest from reference TRBV9 and TRBJ2-5, the complete variable domain is DSGVTQTPKHLITATGQRVTLRCSPRSGDLSVYWYQQSLDQGLQFLIQYYNGEERAKGNILERFSAQQFPDLHSELNLSSLELGDSALYFCASSVSGRSETQYFGPGTRLLVL.

V gene TRBV3-1 combines with J gene TRBJ1-1; unclear D gene. This CDR3 has 13 residues. Trimming took off 1 base at V and 8 bases at J, with 11 bases between the two ends. Per germline, CDR1 LGHDT and CDR2 YNNKEL (reference sequence). CDR3 residues: CASSQVPGGEAFF. As DNA, the CDR3 is TGTGCCAGCAGCCAAGTTCCTGGTGGGGAAGCTTTCTTT.

This clonotype has only a few counts. The rearrangement joins TRBV6-1 to TRBJ1-1, with D perhaps TRBD1 (6 bases). Trimming shortened V by 4 bases and J by 0 bases, and 12 bases separated the two germline ends. In germline, CDR1 is MNHNS, CDR2 SASEGT. This CDR3 has 15 residues. The CDR3 protein is CASSVPDRLNTEAFF. In DNA, the CDR3 is TGTGCCAGCAGTGTCCCCGACAGGCTGAACACTGAAGCTTTCTTT.

This clonotype was seen a few times. The chain employs TRBV2 and TRBJ1-6; 8 bases are a match to TRBD1. Trimming took 5 bases from V and 9 from J; bases not matched to a gene: 9. Germline V gives CDR1 SNHLY, CDR2 FYNNEI. This CDR3 has 15 amino acids. The CDR3 reads CASSSSAGGTSPLHF. Here the CDR3 DNA reads TGTGCCAGCAGTAGCAGCGCAGGGGGCACTTCACCCCTCCACTTT.

This clonotype appeared many times. The chain couples TRBV6-5 to TRBJ2-5; D not resolved. Germline V gene sequence: CDR1 MNHEY, CDR2 SVGAGI. V shed 8 bases and J shed 0 bases, with 13 bases lying between them. The CDR3 totals 14 residues. The CDR3 DNA follows: TGTGCCAGCGCTAGGCGGTCAAACCAAGAGACCCAGTACTTC. Protein sequence: CASARRSNQETQYF.

This clonotype was counted a few times. The gene calls are TRBV10-3 and TRBJ2-7, with D perhaps TRBD1 or TRBD2 (5 bases each). The CDR3 runs to 16 residues. V lost 10 bases to trimming and J lost 2 bases, with 24 bases between them. Germline V CDR1 and CDR2: ENHRY, SYGVKD. CDR3 region: CATKMYGTQRAYEQYF. The CDR3 bases are TGTGCCACCAAAATGTATGGGACCCAAAGAGCCTACGAGCAGTACTTC.